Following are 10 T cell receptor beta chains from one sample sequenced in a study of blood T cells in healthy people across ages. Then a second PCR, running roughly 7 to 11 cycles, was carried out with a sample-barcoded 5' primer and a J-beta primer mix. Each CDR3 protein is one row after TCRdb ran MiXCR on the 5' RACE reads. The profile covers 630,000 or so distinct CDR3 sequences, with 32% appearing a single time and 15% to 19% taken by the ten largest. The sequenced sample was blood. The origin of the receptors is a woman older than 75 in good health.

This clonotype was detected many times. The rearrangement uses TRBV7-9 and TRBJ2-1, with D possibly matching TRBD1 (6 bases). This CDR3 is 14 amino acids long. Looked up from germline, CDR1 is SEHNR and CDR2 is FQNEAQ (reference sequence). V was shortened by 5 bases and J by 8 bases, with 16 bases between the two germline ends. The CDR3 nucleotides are TGTGCCAGCAGCCCTCCGAGACAGGTCCATGAGCAGTTCTTC. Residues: CASSPPRQVHEQFF.

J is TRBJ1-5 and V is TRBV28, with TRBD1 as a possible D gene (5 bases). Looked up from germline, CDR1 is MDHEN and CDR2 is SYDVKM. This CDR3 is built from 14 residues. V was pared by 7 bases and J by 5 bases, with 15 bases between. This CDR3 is CASNPRVSYQPQHF. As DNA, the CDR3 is TGTGCCAGCAACCCCAGGGTATCGTATCAGCCCCAGCATTTT. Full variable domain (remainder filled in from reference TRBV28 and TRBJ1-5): DVKVTQSSRYLVKRTGEKVFLECVQDMDHENMFWYRQDPGLGLRLIYFSYDVKMKEKGDIPEGYSVSREKKERFSLILESASTNQTSMYLCASNPRVSYQPQHFGDGTRLSIL.

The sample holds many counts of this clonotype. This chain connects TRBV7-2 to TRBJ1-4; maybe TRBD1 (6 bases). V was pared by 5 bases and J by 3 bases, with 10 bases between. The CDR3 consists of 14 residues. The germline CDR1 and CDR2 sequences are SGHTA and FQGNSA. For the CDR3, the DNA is TGTGCCAGCAGCCCGGACAGAGCTAATGAAAAACTGTTTTTT. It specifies CASSPDRANEKLFF.

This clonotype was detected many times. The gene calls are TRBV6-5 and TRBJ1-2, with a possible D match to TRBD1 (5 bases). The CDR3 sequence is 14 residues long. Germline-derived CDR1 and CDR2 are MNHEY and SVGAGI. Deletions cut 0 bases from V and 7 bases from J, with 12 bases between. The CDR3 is CASSYSKGNSGYTF. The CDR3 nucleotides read TGTGCCAGCAGTTACTCAAAGGGGAACAGTGGCTACACCTTC.

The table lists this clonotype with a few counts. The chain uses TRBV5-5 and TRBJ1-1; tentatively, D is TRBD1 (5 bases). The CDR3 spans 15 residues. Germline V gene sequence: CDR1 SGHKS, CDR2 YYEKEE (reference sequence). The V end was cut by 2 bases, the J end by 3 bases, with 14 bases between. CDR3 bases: TGTGCCAGCAGCTTAGATCAGGGTACATACACTGAAGCTTTCTTT. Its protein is CASSLDQGTYTEAFF.

The DNA of the CDR3 is TGTGCCAGCAGCCAAGATCAGCCTTCCTACGAGCAGTACTTC. Its translation: CASSQDQPSYEQYF. The J gene is TRBJ2-7, the V gene TRBV3-1; no firm D call. Trimming took 0 bases from V and 1 from J, leaving 7 bases between them. The CDR3 consists of 14 residues. The germline CDR1 and CDR2 sequences are LGHDT and YNNKEL (reference sequence).

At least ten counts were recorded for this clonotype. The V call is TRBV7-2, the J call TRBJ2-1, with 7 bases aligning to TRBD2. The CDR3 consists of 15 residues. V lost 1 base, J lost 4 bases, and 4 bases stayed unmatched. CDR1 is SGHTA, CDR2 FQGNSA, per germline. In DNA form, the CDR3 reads TGTGCCAGCAGCTTAGGGACTAGGGAATACAATGAGCAGTTCTTC. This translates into CASSLGTREYNEQFF.

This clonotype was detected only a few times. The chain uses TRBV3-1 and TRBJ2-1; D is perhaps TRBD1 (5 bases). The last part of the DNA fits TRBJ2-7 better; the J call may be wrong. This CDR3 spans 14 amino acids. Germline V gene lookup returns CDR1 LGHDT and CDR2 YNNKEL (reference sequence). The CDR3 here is CASSQSGFYNEQYF. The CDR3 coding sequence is TGTGCCAGCAGCCAATCAGGGTTCTACAATGAGCAGTACTTC.

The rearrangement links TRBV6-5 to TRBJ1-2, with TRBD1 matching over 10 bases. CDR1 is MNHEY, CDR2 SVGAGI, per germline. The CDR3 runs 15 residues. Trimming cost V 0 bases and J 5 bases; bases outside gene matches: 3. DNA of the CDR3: TGTGCCAGCAGTTACTCAGGGACAGGGGATTATGGCTACACCTTC. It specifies CASSYSGTGDYGYTF.

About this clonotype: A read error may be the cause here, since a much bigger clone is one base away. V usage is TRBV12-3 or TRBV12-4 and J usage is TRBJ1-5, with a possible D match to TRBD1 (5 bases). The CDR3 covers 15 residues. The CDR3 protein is CAGSPLGRVDQPQHF. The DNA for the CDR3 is TGTGCCGGCAGTCCTCTGGGCAGGGTTGATCAGCCCCAGCATTTT.